This T cell receptor (beta chain) emerged from a study of regulatory T cells in long-lasting Graves disease. Regarding the study as a whole: Persistent Graves' patients possessed reduced TCR diversity relative to recently diagnosed ones. TRBV28, TRBJ1-2 and TRBJ2-5 were favored in persistent disease.

V lost 7 bases and J lost 4, with 19 bases in between. This CDR3 spans 15 amino acids. Per germline, CDR1 MGHDK and CDR2 SYGVNS. With respect to this clonotype: The antigen is not known.

Time point reported: newly diagnosed GD, antithyroid drugs for less than 3 months. PBMCs were the source of the RNA used for TCR sequencing. Through Arm-PCR of CDR3 regions and iRepertoire HTBI primers, TCR beta libraries were built. TCRdb re-derived calls from the multiplex PCR reads in MiXCR, one entry per CDR3 protein. The table shows around 450,000 distinct CDR3 sequences, with around 16% occurring only once. These same data were also listed under a study on T cells in Graves' hyperthyroidism and ophthalmopathy. That source reports: A model built on 13 V-J features separated ophthalmopathy from stable hyperthyroidism.

Sample: peripheral blood mononuclear cells (PBMCs), taken at new diagnosis, from a patient treated with antithyroid drugs. This receptor was obtained from a woman aged 40 to 49 with Graves disease. This chain links TRBV25-1 with TRBJ2-5; D possibly matches TRBD1 or TRBD2 (6 bases each). CDR3: CASTNGFKGGETQYF. In DNA form, the CDR3 reads TGTGCCAGCACCAACGGGTTTAAGGGGGGAGAGACCCAGTACTTC.